This TCR beta chain was captured in a study of graft-versus-host responses after intestinal transplantation. Remarks on this clone: Its cognate antigen is unknown.

Study conclusions and caveats: Researchers found peak circulating GvH clone levels linked to early post-transplant HvG declines. Patients who carried graft-donor T cell macrochimerism also had high graft-versus-host to host-versus-graft clonal ratios in their allografts.

Clones were read by immunoSEQ multiplex PCR, and TCRdb kept only the in-frame ones, dropping some. Of about 45,000 clones in the sample, 90% to 95% were seen once. Sequencing was performed on PBMCs, taken 524 days after transplant. The source of this sequence is a human patient who received an intestinal transplant, so some T cells may come from the graft donor.

In DNA form, the CDR3 reads TGTGCCAGCAGCCAAGACCCAGCTAGCACAGATACGCAGTATTTT. Amino acid sequence: CASSQDPASTDTQYF. The chain joins TRBV4-2 to TRBJ2-3; D remains ambiguous. The ends were cut back, 0 bases at V and 0 bases at J, with 7 bases in the middle. The CDR3 runs to 15 residues. CDR1 is LGHNA, CDR2 YNFKEQ, per germline.